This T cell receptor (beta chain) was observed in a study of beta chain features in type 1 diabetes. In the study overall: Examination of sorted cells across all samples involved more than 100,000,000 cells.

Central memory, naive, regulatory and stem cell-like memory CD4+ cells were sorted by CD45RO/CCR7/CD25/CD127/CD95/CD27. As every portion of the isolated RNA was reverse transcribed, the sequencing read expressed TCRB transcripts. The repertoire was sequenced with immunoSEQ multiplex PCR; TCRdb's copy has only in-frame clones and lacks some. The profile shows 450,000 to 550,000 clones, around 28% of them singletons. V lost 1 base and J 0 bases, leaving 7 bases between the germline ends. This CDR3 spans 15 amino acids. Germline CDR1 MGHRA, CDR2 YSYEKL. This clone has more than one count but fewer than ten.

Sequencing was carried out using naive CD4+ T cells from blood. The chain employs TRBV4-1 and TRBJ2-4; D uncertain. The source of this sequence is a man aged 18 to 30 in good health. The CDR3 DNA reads TGCGCCAGCAGCCAAGGGATGATAGCCAAAAACATTCAGTACTTC. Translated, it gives CASSQGMIAKNIQYF.